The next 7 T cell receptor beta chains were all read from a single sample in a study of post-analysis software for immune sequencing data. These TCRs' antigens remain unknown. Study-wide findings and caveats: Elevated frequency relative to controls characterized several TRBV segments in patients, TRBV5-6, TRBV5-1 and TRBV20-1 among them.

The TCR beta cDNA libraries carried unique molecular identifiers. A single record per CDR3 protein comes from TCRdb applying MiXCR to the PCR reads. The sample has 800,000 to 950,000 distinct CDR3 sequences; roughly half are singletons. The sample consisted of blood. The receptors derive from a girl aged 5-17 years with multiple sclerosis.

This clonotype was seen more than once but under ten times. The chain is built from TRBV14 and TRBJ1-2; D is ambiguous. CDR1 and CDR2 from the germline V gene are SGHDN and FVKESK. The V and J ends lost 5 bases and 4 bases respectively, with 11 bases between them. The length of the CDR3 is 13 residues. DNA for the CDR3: TGTGCCAGCAGCTTGGGGTCTCCCTATGGCTACACCTTC. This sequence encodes CASSLGSPYGYTF.

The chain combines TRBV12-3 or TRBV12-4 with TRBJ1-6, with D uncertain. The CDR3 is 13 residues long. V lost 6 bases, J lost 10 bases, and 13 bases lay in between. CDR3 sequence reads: CASRLGMASPLHF. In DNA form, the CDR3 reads TGTGCCAGCAGGCTGGGAATGGCCTCACCCCTCCACTTT.

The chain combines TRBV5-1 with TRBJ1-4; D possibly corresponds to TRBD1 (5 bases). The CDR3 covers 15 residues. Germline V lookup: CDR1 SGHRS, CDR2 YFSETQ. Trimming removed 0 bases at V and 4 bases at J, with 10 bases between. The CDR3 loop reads CASSLEAGRNEKLFF. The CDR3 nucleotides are TGCGCCAGCAGCTTGGAGGCAGGGCGTAATGAAAAACTGTTTTTT.

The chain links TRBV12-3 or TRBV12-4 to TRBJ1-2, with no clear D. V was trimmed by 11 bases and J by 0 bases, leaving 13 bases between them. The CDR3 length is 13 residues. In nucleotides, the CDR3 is TGTGCCGCAGCTGCGGGAGCTAACTATGGCTACACCTTC. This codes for CAAAAGANYGYTF.

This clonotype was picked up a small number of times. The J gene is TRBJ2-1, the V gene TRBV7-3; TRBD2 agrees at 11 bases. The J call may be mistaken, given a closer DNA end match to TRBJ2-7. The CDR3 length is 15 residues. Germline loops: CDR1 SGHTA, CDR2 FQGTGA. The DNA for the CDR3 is TGTGCCAGCAGCCCCGGGACTAGCGGCTACAATGAGCAGTACTTC. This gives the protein CASSPGTSGYNEQYF.

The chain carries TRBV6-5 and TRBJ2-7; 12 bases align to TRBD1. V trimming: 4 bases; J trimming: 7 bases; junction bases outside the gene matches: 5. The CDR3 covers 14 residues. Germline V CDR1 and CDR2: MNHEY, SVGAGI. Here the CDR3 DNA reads TGTGCCAGCAGTTCCGGGACAGGGGGCAGGGAGCAGTACTTC. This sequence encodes CASSSGTGGREQYF.

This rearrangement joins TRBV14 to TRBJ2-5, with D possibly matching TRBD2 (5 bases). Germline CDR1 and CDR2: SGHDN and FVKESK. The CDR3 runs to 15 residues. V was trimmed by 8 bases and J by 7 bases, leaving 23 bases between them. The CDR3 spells CASGMQLGASGTQYF. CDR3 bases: TGTGCCAGCGGAATGCAACTAGGAGCAAGTGGGACCCAGTACTTC.